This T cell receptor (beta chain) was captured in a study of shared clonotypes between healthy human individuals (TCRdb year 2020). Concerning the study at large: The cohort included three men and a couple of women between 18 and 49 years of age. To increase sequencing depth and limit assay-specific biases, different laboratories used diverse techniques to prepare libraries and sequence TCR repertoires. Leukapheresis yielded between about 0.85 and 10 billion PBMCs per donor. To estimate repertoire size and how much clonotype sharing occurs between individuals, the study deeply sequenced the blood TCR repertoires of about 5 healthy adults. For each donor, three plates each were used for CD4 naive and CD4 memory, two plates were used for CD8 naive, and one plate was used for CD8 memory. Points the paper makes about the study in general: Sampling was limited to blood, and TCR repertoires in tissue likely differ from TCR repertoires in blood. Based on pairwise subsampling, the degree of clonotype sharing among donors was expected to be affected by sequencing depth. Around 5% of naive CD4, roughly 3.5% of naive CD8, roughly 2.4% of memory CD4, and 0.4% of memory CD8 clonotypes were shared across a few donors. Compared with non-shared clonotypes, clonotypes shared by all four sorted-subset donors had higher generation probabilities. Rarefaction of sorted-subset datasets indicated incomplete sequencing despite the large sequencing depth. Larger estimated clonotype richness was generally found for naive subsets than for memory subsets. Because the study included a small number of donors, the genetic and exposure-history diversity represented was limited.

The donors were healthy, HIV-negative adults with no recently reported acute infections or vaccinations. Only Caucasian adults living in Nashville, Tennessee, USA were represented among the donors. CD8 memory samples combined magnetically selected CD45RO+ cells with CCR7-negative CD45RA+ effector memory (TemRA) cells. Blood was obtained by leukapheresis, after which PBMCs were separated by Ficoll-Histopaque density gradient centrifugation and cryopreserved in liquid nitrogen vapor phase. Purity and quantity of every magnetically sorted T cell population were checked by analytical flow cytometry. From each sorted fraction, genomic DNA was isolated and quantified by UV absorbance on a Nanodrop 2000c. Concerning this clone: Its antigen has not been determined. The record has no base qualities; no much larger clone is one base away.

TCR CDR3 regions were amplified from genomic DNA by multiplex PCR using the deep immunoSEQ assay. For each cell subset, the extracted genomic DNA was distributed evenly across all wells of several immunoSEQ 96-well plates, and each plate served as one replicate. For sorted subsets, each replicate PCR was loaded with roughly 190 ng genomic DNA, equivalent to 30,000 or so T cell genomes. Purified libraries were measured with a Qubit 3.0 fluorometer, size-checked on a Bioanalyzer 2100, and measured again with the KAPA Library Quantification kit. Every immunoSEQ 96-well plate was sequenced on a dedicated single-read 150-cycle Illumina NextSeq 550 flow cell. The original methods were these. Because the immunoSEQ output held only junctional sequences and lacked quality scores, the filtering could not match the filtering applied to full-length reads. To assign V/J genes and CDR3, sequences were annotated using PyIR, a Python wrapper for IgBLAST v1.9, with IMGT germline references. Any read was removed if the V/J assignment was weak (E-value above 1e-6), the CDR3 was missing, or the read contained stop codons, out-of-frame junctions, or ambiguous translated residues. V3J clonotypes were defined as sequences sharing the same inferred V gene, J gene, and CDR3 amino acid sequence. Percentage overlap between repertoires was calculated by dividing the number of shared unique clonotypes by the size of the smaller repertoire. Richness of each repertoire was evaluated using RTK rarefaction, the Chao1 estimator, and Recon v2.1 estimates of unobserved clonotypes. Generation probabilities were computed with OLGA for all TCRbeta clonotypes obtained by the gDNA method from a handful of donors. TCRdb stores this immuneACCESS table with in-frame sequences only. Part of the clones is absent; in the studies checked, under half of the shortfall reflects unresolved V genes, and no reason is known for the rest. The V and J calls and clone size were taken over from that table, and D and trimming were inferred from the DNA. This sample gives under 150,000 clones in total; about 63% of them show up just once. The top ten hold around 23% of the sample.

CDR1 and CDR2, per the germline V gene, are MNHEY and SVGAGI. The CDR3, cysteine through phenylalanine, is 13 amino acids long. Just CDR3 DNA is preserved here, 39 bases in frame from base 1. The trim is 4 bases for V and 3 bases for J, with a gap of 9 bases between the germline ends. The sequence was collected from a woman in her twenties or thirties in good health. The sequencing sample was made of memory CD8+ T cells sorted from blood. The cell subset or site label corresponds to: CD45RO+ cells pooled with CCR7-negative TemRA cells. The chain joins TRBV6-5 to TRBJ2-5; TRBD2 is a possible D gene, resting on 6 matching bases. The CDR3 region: CASSSSEKETQYF. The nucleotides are TGTGCCAGCAGTTCTAGCGAGAAAGAGACCCAGTACTTC.